The source of this T cell receptor (beta chain) is a study of response to subunit inactivated influenza vaccine. Findings and limits, study-wide: The authors put forward the suggestion that each seasonal influenza vaccination may bring in only a limited number of new T cells.

MiXCR, applied by TCRdb to the RT-PCR reads, yields one record per CDR3 protein. The repertoire holds 560,000 or so distinct CDR3 sequences, with around 8% as singletons. Concerning this clonotype itself: Its antigen is not known. The junction and the germline gene differ at one end; a read error may be behind it.

The clonotype was recovered from a man aged 50-75 years who received an inactivated influenza vaccine. Sequenced material: PBMCs from blood, taken roughly 24 months after vaccination.

The CDR3 region has the DNA TGCGCCAGCACTAGCGGGGGGGCCTACAATGAGCAGTGCTTC. Protein product: CASTSGGAYNEQCF. The chain couples TRBV5-1 to TRBJ2-1, with 12 positions matching TRBD2. Per germline, CDR1 SGHRS and CDR2 YFSETQ. There are 14 residues in the CDR3. Drawing the rest from reference TRBV5-1 and TRBJ2-1, the complete variable domain is KAGVTQTPRYLIKTRGQQVTLSCSPISGHRSVSWYQQTPGQGLQFLFEYFSETQRNKGNFPGRFSGRQFSNSRSEMNVSTLELGDSALYLCASTSGGAYNEQCFGPGTRLTVL.